Listed here are 22 T cell receptor beta chains from one sample, sequenced in a study of blood T cells in healthy people across ages. Sample-barcoded 5' priming and a J-beta primer mix drove a second PCR of about 6 to 12 cycles. TCRdb processed the 5' RACE reads anew with MiXCR; each CDR3 protein has one entry. The profile shows about 930,000 distinct CDR3 sequences, under 35% of them singletons. The same sample was also studied in work on T cells of mothers and their children.

Material: blood. These TCRs come from a woman aged 40 to 49 in good health.

This clonotype came up many times. The genes are TRBV7-9 and TRBJ2-7; 13 nucleotides match TRBD2. The CDR3 loop spans 15 amino acids. After removal of 5 bases from V and 3 bases from J, the junction contained 4 bases not matched to a gene. CDR1 and CDR2 (germline): SEHNR, FQNEAQ (reference sequence). CDR3 sequence: CASSRTSGGVYEQYF. CDR3 sequence (DNA): TGTGCCAGCAGCCGAACTAGCGGGGGGGTCTACGAGCAGTACTTC.

This clonotype appeared a few times. V and J are TRBV11-1 and TRBJ2-5; weak D call: TRBD2 (5 bases). There are 16 residues in the CDR3. Trimming left V 5 bases short and J 4 bases short, with 20 bases between. In germline, CDR1 is SGHAT, CDR2 FQDESV (reference sequence). CDR3 DNA: TGTGCCAGCAGCCTAAGGTCCGCTAGCCGTCGAGAGACCCAGTACTTC. It codes for CASSLRSASRRETQYF.

With regard to this clonotype: One junction end disagrees with the germline gene, perhaps due to a read error. The chain couples TRBV28 to TRBJ1-2; possible D gene TRBD1, 6 bases. Germline CDR1 reads MDHEN; CDR2 reads SYDVKM. CDR3 size: 13 residues. CDR3 bases: TGTGCCAGCAGTTCCAGGGGCTCCCATGGCTGCACCTTC. Its protein product is CASSSRGSHGCTF.

A note on this clonotype: A much larger clonotype is one base distant, so this may be a read error. The CDR3 reads CASTPWVLQVTQYF. CDR3 DNA: TGTGCCAGCACCCCCTGGGTATTACAAGTGACCCAGTACTTC. This sequence joins TRBV7-9 and TRBJ2-5; D not resolved. The CDR3 runs 14 residues. The germline V gene has CDR1 SEHNR and CDR2 FQNEAQ (reference sequence).

With regard to this clonotype: One end of the junction fails to match germline, which may point to a read error. The V call is TRBV9, the J call TRBJ1-1; TRBD1 agrees at 8 bases. CDR3 length: 12 residues. Germline V gene sequence: CDR1 SGDLS, CDR2 YYNGEE. CDR3 loop: CTSSTGASPAFF. For the CDR3, the DNA is TGTACCAGCTCGACAGGGGCTTCCCCCGCTTTCTTT.

This sequence joins TRBV12-3 or TRBV12-4 and TRBJ2-1, with 8 positions matching TRBD2. This CDR3 is built from 14 residues. V dropped 1 base and J dropped 10; count of bases not matched to a gene: 6. CDR3 DNA: TGTGCCAGCAGTTTAGGGGGCCCTAGCGGGGAGCAGTTCTTC. Its protein product is CASSLGGPSGEQFF.

This rearrangement joins TRBV14 to TRBJ1-2, with 7 bases lining up with TRBD1. The CDR3 sequence is 14 residues long. Trimming at V came to 3 bases and at J to 4 bases, leaving 5 bases not matched to a gene. Germline CDR1 SGHDN, CDR2 FVKESK. The chain's CDR3 is CASSHRQGSYGYTF. The CDR3 DNA reads as TGTGCCAGCAGCCATCGACAGGGATCCTATGGCTACACCTTC.

This clonotype showed up many times. The chain uses TRBV4-1 and TRBJ2-4; possible D gene TRBD2, 5 bases. The CDR3 totals 16 residues. The ends were cut back, 4 bases at V and 3 bases at J, with 16 bases in the middle. Germline CDR1 and CDR2: MGHRA and YSYEKL. CDR3 bases: TGCGCCAGCAGCCCCCGGGGTGGCAGTGGCAAAAACATTCAGTACTTC. It yields the protein CASSPRGGSGKNIQYF.

This clonotype was counted a few times. This chain links TRBV12-3 or TRBV12-4 with TRBJ2-1; 7 nucleotides align to TRBD1. The junction had 5 bases not matched to a gene; V was cut back by 6 bases and J by 6 bases. This CDR3 is 13 amino acids long. CDR3 sequence: CASSLQGINEQFF. CDR3 nucleotides: TGTGCCAGCAGCCTACAGGGGATCAATGAGCAGTTCTTC.

This clonotype was counted ten times or more. The rearrangement links TRBV5-1 to TRBJ2-6; 10 bases agree with TRBD1. Germline CDR1 reads SGHRS; CDR2 reads YFSETQ. V dropped 4 bases and J dropped 2; count of bases not matched to a gene: 6. The CDR3 has 17 amino acids. The CDR3 here is CASSEGQGSPGANVLTF. The CDR3 nucleotides are TGCGCCAGCAGCGAGGGACAGGGGAGTCCTGGGGCCAACGTCCTGACTTTC. Full variable domain (missing parts from reference TRBV5-1 and TRBJ2-6): KAGVTQTPRYLIKTRGQQVTLSCSPISGHRSVSWYQQTPGQGLQFLFEYFSETQRNKGNFPGRFSGRQFSNSRSEMNVSTLELGDSALYLCASSEGQGSPGANVLTFGAGSRLTVL.

This clonotype was observed a few times. The V call is TRBV4-1, the J call TRBJ1-1; D not certain. CDR3 length equals 15 residues. Germline V gene data show CDR1 as MGHRA and CDR2 as YSYEKL. The V end lost 4 bases, the J end lost 1 base, and 13 bases lay between the germline ends. In nucleotides, the CDR3 is TGCGCCAGCAGCCTTTCAGGCGAAAGGAACACTGAAGCTTTCTTT. Residues: CASSLSGERNTEAFF.

This clonotype was seen only a few times. This chain joins TRBV14 and TRBJ2-4, with D perhaps TRBD1 (5 bases). CDR1 is SGHDN, CDR2 FVKESK, per germline. Between the trimmed V and J ends, which lost 4 bases and 8 bases, there was a span of 15 bases. The CDR3 sequence is 14 residues long. The chain's CDR3 is CASSPTGPGHIQYF. The CDR3 DNA is TGTGCCAGCAGCCCAACAGGTCCCGGCCACATTCAGTACTTC.

Comments on this clonotype: A much larger clone lies one base from this, so it may be a read error. V and J are TRBV28 and TRBJ1-2; the D gene is possibly TRBD1 (5 bases). The CDR3 is 13 amino acids. The V end lost 8 bases, the J end lost 4 bases, and 14 bases lay between the germline ends. The germline gives CDR1 MDHEN, CDR2 SYDVKM. The CDR3 sequence: CASGYTGGYGYTF. CDR3 in DNA: TGTGCCAGCGGCTATACCGGGGGCTATGGCTACACCTTC.

The chain employs TRBV7-3 and TRBJ2-5; 8 nucleotides align to TRBD1. This CDR3 spans 16 amino acids. Germline V CDR1 and CDR2: SGHTA, FQGTGA. The trim removed 5 bases at V and 11 bases at J, leaving 19 bases unmatched. The CDR3 protein is CASSPIRDRKCNEQYF. The CDR3 DNA reads TGTGCCAGCAGCCCAATACGGGACAGGAAATGCAATGAGCAGTACTTC. The complete variable domain, with remaining parts taken from reference TRBV7-3 and TRBJ2-5, reads GAGVSQTPSNKVTEKGKYVELRCDPISGHTALYWYRQSLGQGPEFLIYFQGTGAADDSGLPNDRFFAVRPEGSVSTLKIQRTERGDSAVYLCASSPIRDRKCNEQYFGPGTRLLVL.

This chain connects TRBV14 to TRBJ1-1; D remains unclear. Germline-derived CDR1 and CDR2 are SGHDN and FVKESK. Trimming stripped 3 bases from V and 6 bases from J, with 8 bases between. This CDR3 contains 12 residues. Here the CDR3 DNA reads TGTGCCAGCAGCCACGCTTCGGCTGAAGCTTTCTTT. As protein: CASSHASAEAFF.

At least ten counts were recorded for this clonotype. The CDR3 sequence: CASSLGASGGHPDTQYF. In nucleotides, the CDR3 is TGTGCCAGCAGTTTAGGGGCTAGCGGGGGCCACCCAGATACGCAGTATTTT. This chain uses TRBV12-3 or TRBV12-4 with TRBJ2-3; TRBD2 aligns across 10 bases. The CDR3 consists of 17 residues. Trimming took 1 base from V and 4 from J; bases not matched to a gene: 8.

This clonotype was counted only a few times. The chain combines TRBV12-3 or TRBV12-4 with TRBJ2-1; 9 bases map to TRBD2. The CDR3 has 23 residues. Trimming removed 3 bases from V and 5 bases from J; junction bases left unmatched: 29. The CDR3 loop reads CASSLRSRGLAGGRTSANNEQFF. The DNA of the CDR3 is TGTGCCAGCAGTTTGAGGTCACGGGGGCTCGCAGGGGGTAGGACTAGCGCCAACAATGAGCAGTTCTTC.

This chain joins TRBV20-1 and TRBJ2-4, with D perhaps matching TRBD1 (6 bases). Germline V gives CDR1 DFQATT, CDR2 SNEGSKA (reference sequence). The CDR3 totals 13 residues. V gave up 5 bases and J gave up 13 bases, with 21 bases separating them. CDR3: CSAPDSPYNEQYF. CDR3 bases: TGCAGTGCTCCGGACAGTCCTTACAATGAGCAGTACTTC.

For this clonotype: One junction end disagrees with the germline gene, perhaps due to a read error. This chain connects TRBV20-1 to TRBJ1-5; a weak D match, TRBD1 (5 bases). The CDR3 totals 14 residues. Looked up from germline, CDR1 is DFQATT and CDR2 is SNEGSKA (reference sequence). The DNA for the CDR3 is TGCAGTGCTAATGACCGATCAGGGAATCAGCCCCGGCATTTT. It is translated as CSANDRSGNQPRHF.

This clonotype turned up a few times. The CDR3 reads CASSLNGHRQYF. As DNA, the CDR3 is TGTGCCAGCAGTCTGAATGGACACCGGCAGTACTTC. This chain uses TRBV27 with TRBJ2-5; D may be TRBD1 (5 bases). V was clipped by 5 bases and J by 11 bases, with 15 bases between them. Germline values: CDR1 MNHEY, CDR2 SMNVEV (reference sequence). CDR3 length: 12 amino acids.

The chain employs TRBV25-1 and TRBJ2-1; D not certain. Germline V CDR1 and CDR2: MGHDK, SYGVNS. CDR3 length: 13 residues. The V and J ends lost 1 base and 0 bases respectively, with 1 base between them. The CDR3 reads CASSEFSYNEQFF. The DNA of the CDR3 is TGTGCCAGCAGTGAATTCTCCTACAATGAGCAGTTCTTC.

The chain couples TRBV18 to TRBJ2-5, with a possible D match to TRBD2 (6 bases). Germline CDR1 and CDR2: KGHSH and LQKENI. The CDR3 is made up of 14 amino acids. V lost 1 base, J lost 4 bases, and 10 bases lay in between. Here the CDR3 DNA reads TGTGCCAGCTCACCACGGGGGGTACGAGAGACCCAGTACTTC. It is translated as CASSPRGVRETQYF.